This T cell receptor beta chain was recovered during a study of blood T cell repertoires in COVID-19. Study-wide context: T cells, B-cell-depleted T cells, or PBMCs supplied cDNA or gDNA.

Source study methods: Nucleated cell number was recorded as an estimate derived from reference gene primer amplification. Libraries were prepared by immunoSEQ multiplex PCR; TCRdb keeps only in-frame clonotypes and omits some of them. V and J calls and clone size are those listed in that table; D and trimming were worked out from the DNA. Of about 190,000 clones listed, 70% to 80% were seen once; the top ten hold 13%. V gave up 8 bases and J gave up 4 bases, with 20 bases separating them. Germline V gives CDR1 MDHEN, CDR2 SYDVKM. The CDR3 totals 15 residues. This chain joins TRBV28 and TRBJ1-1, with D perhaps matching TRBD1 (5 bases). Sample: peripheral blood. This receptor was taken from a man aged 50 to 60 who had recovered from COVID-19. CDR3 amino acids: CASVSGFGQVTEAFF. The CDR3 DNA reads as TGTGCCAGCGTCTCAGGGTTCGGGCAGGTCACTGAAGCTTTCTTT.